The 2 T cell receptor beta chains in this list originate from one sample, sequenced in a study of cytomegalovirus exposure and HLA in healthy donors. PCR primers comprised 60 Vbeta and 13 Jbeta primers. Sequencing was performed with immunoSEQ multiplex PCR; in TCRdb, only in-frame clones are kept and a portion is missing. In the table there are approximately 170,000 clones, 70% to 80% of which are singletons. The material sequenced was PBMCs. These receptor sequences come from a female donor in good health and CMV-seronegative.

V usage is TRBV2 and J usage is TRBJ1-2; D not resolved. The length of the CDR3 is 13 residues. Germline lookup yields CDR1 SNHLY and CDR2 FYNNEI. The V gene lost 3 bases and the J gene lost 2 bases, with 7 bases spanning the gap. The chain's CDR3 is CASSDRANYGYTF. The CDR3 DNA sequence: TGTGCCAGCAGTGATAGAGCGAACTATGGCTACACCTTC.

The V call is TRBV1, the J call TRBJ1-2; TRBD1 was called by the table and not checked on the DNA. TRBV1 is classified as a pseudogene. The CDR3 is 15 amino acids. The CDR3 region is CTSSQIDRGDYGYTF. CDR3 nucleotides: TGCACCAGCAGCCAAATCGACAGGGGCGACTATGGCTACACCTTC.